The following is a T cell receptor (beta chain) sequence with its context. What it recognizes is unknown. CDR3 length: 13 residues. Germline values: CDR1 MGHRA, CDR2 YSYEKL. V was pared by 2 bases and J by 6 bases, with 11 bases between. This sample is part of a study of healthy donors' naive CD4 and CD8 T cells. Overall study findings and caveats: Most V and J genes were reportedly biased between naive CD4+ and CD8+ cells.

Each TCR library used approximately 500 ng of total RNA and a linear amplification protocol. TCRdb processed the reads anew with MiXCR; each CDR3 protein has one entry. Among approximately 180,000 distinct CDR3 sequences listed, around 70% were seen once. The rearrangement uses TRBV4-1 and TRBJ2-7; D is perhaps TRBD2 (6 bases). The specimen sequenced was naive CD4+ and CD8+ T cells sorted from blood, pooled from several donors. The clonotype was recovered from a pool of human donors in good health; the sample pools cells from several healthy donors. DNA for the CDR3: TGCGCCAGCAGCCAACTAGCGTCGGGCGAGCAGTACTTC. This translates into CASSQLASGEQYF.